This TCR beta chain was sequenced during a study of immune heterogeneity within non-small cell lung tumors. Findings and limits, study-wide: Identical dominant CDR3 beta clonotypes showed recurrence across tumor sites within a patient, and site-unique high-frequency clones were also present. The high-frequency T-cell receptor beta clonotypes mostly did not match up between individual patients.

Germline loops: CDR1 MNHNS, CDR2 SASEGT. This CDR3 is built from 14 residues. Germline trimming cut 8 bases from V and 11 bases from J; bases unmatched to any gene: 12. Template material for each sample was roughly 600 ng of bulk tumor genomic DNA. Several biopsies per primary tumor were taken during surgery, spaced as far apart as possible. Curative surgery was performed on patients who had untreated, newly diagnosed non-small cell lung cancer. Newly diagnosed patients with non-small cell lung cancer who were having surgery with curative intent served as donors. A first 10-cycle multiplex round used 32 V-gene and 13 J-gene primers on TCR beta CDR3. TCRdb redid the calling of the multiplex PCR reads with MiXCR, one entry per CDR3 protein. The data show just over 15,000 distinct CDR3 sequences, about 30% seen once. The table lists this clonotype with many counts. Antigen unknown.

The chain combines TRBV6-1 with TRBJ1-6; TRBD1 matches at 7 bases. Input material: lung tumor tissue. The TCR sequence derives from a man aged 35-49 years with non-small cell lung cancer. CDR3: CASGGQTGWPPLHF. DNA for the CDR3: TGTGCCAGCGGTGGGCAGACAGGGTGGCCACCCCTCCACTTT.